These T cell receptor beta chains were read from a single sample in a study of blood T cell repertoires in COVID-19. The repertoire was sequenced with immunoSEQ multiplex PCR; TCRdb's copy has only in-frame clones and lacks some. The sample gives about 91,000 clones, approximately 90% of which show up once; 4.8% is in the top ten. Material for sequencing was peripheral blood. These receptors were collected from an elderly woman with active COVID-19. Both conserved end residues are part of each CDR3. A D gene is named only where the DNA matches it firmly.

D gene	J gene	V gene	CDR3 protein	CDR3 DNA
TRBD2	TRBJ2-4	TRBV11-2	CASSSSGRDIQYF	TGTGCCAGCAGCTCTAGCGGGAGGGACATTCAGTACTTC
TRBD1	TRBJ1-2	TRBV11-1	CASSFTDRRNYGYTF	TGTGCCAGCAGCTTCACGGACAGGAGGAACTATGGCTACACCTTC
.	TRBJ2-5	TRBV7-2	CASSFQGVGETQYF	TGTGCCAGCAGCTTCCAGGGCGTGGGAGAGACCCAGTACTTC
.	TRBJ1-3	TRBV10-3	CAISEGPGAGNTIYF	TGTGCCATCAGTGAGGGGCCAGGGGCTGGAAACACCATATATTTT
.	TRBJ2-7	TRBV7-2	CASSLPVVAEQYF	TGTGCCAGCTCCCTTCCAGTAGTAGCCGAGCAGTACTTC
TRBD1	TRBJ2-3	TRBV24-1	CATSDVTGVGTDTQYF	TGTGCCACCAGTGATGTTACAGGGGTGGGCACAGATACGCAGTATTTT
TRBD1	TRBJ2-2	TRBV5-1	CASSVRQGDTGELFF	TGCGCCAGCAGCGTCAGACAGGGAGACACCGGGGAGCTGTTTTTT
.	TRBJ1-4	TRBV21-1	CASSKGLGLPSTNEKLFF	TGTGCCAGCAGCAAAGGTTTGGGCCTCCCGTCAACTAATGAAAAACTGTTTTTT
TRBD2	TRBJ2-7	TRBV28	CASTSPGLAGYEQYF	TGTGCCAGCACCTCTCCGGGACTAGCGGGATACGAGCAGTACTTC
.	TRBJ1-1	TRBV19	CASTMSDRRKAFF	TGTGCCAGTACTATGTCGGACAGAAGAAAGGCTTTCTTT
TRBD2	TRBJ2-5	TRBV5-1	CASSEGLAGAETQYF	TGCGCCAGCAGCGAAGGACTAGCGGGAGCAGAGACCCAGTACTTC
.	TRBJ1-6	TRBV4-2	CASSQEVDTGNSPLHF	TGTGCCAGCAGCCAAGAAGTGGACACCGGGAATTCACCCCTCCACTTT